What follows describes a single T cell receptor beta chain. The germline V gene has CDR1 LGHNT and CDR2 FRNRAP. The CDR3 sequence is 13 residues long. Germline trimming cut 9 bases from V and 6 bases from J; bases unmatched to any gene: 2. The data derive from a study of PD-1 blockade in mismatch repair-deficient tumors. Looking at the study overall: All were previously treated, progressing patients with about a dozen mismatch repair-deficient cancer types.

Three pembrolizumab responders had their TCRs sequenced. TCRdb's copy holds only in-frame clones and misses some; the assay was immunoSEQ multiplex PCR. The data contain approximately 63,000 clones, about 87% of them singletons. The clonotype comes from an adult with mismatch repair-deficient cancer. This specimen consisted of peripheral blood, obtained 52 weeks after starting pembrolizumab. The chain uses TRBV12-5 and TRBJ2-3, with 14 bases lining up with TRBD2. The CDR3 here is CARRLAGGDTQYF. CDR3 nucleotide sequence: TGTGCTAGGCGACTAGCGGGAGGGGATACGCAGTATTTT.